This T cell receptor (beta chain) was observed in a study of beta chain features in type 1 diabetes. In the study overall: Similarity in age, gender and cell yields was seen between patients and healthy donors.

CD4+ cells of the naive, central memory, regulatory and stem cell-like memory types were sorted via CD45RO/CCR7/CD25/CD127/CD95/CD27. All sorted populations exceeded 95% purity. Expressed TCRB transcripts were sequenced because the isolated RNA had all been reverse transcribed beforehand. Assay: immunoSEQ multiplex PCR; the TCRdb copy retains only in-frame clones and omits some. The table shows roughly 450,000 clones, with about 15% occurring only once. This clone was detected a few times. Trimming stripped 2 bases from V and 3 bases from J, with 11 bases between. Germline values: CDR1 SGHDT, CDR2 YYEEEE. This CDR3 is 14 amino acids long.

The sample taken for sequencing was naive CD4+ T cells from blood. The chain uses TRBV5-6 and TRBJ1-2, with D unresolved. This clonotype was obtained from a young man in good health. The CDR3 loop is CASSFGRRDYGYTF. The CDR3 DNA reads as TGTGCCAGCAGCTTCGGCCGGAGGGACTATGGCTACACCTTC.